This TCR beta chain was profiled in a study of control samples from healthy donors and cancer patients (dated by TCRdb to between 2020 and 2021). Of note for this clone: Its antigen is still unknown. Base qualities are missing; no much larger clone stands one base away.

The library was generated by the immunoSEQ multiplex PCR assay. TCRdb carries this immuneACCESS record with in-frame sequences only. Its versions omit some clonotypes, under half of them owing to an unresolved V gene in the studies checked, with the rest unexplained. Here the sample has about 79,000 clones; roughly 93% occur a single time. 1.3% of the sample is held by the ten biggest clonotypes. Sequenced sample: PBMCs. This sequence was found in a woman between 35 and 50 years old with lung cancer.

The CDR3 loop reads CASSSGQGTSYEQYF. The nucleotide sequence is given as TGTGCCAGCAGCTCGGGACAGGGGACTTCCTACGAGCAGTACTTC. The receptor chain draws on TRBV7-9 and TRBJ2-7, with TRBD1 identical over 10 junction bases. Including cysteine and phenylalanine, the CDR3 has 15 amino acids. Only the CDR3 DNA is retained, 45 bases long and in frame from the first base. Compared with germline, V lacks 4 bases and J lacks 1 base; bases without a gene match: 4. CDR1 and CDR2 (SEHNR, FQNEAQ) derive from the germline V gene (reference sequence).